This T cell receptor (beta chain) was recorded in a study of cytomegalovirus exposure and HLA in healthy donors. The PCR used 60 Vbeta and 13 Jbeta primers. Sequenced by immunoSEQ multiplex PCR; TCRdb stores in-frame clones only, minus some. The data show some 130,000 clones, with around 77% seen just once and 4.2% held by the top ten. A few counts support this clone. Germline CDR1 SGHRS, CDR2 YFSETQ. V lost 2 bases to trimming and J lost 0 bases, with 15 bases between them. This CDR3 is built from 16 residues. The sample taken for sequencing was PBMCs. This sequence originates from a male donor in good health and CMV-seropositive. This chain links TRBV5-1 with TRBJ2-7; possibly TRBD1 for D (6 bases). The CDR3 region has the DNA TGCGCCAGCAGCTTAACAGGGTCCCATGGCTCCTACGAGCAGTACTTC. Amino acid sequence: CASSLTGSHGSYEQYF.